Below are 4 T cell receptor beta chains sequenced from a single sample in a study of T cell responses to AZD1222 COVID-19 vaccine. Some clones are missing from TCRdb's copy, which holds only in-frame ones; the method was immunoSEQ multiplex PCR. This repertoire shows 200,000 or so clones, more than 75% found once; its top ten account for 2.7%. This specimen consisted of peripheral blood, obtained on day 0 of MenACWY control vaccination. The receptors stem from an adult in good health.

This clone has just a few counts. The rearrangement uses TRBV28 and TRBJ1-2, with D possibly being TRBD1 (5 bases). CDR1 MDHEN and CDR2 SYDVKM come from the germline V gene. The CDR3 sequence is 14 residues long. Deletions cut 4 bases from V and 4 bases from J, with 13 bases between. This CDR3 reads CASSSGHGSYGYTF. The CDR3 nucleotides read TGTGCCAGCAGTTCCGGACACGGGTCCTATGGCTACACCTTC.

The chain links TRBV28 to TRBJ2-2; 9 bases align to TRBD1. Trimming removed 4 bases from V and 6 bases from J; junction bases left unmatched: 3. The CDR3 has 14 amino acids. Germline assignment: CDR1 MDHEN and CDR2 SYDVKM. The CDR3 spells CASSSGQGSGELFF. The CDR3 DNA reads TGTGCCAGCAGTTCCGGACAGGGGTCCGGGGAGCTGTTTTTT. Full variable domain (outside the CDR3, taken from reference TRBV28 and TRBJ2-2): DVKVTQSSRYLVKRTGEKVFLECVQDMDHENMFWYRQDPGLGLRLIYFSYDVKMKEKGDIPEGYSVSREKKERFSLILESASTNQTSMYLCASSSGQGSGELFFGEGSRLTVL.

In its sample, this clone was seen once. This sequence joins TRBV24-1 and TRBJ2-7; D is possibly TRBD2 (6 bases). Germline CDR1 reads KGHDR; CDR2 reads SFDVKD. The CDR3 extends over 15 amino acids. Between the trimmed V and J ends, which lost 5 bases and 5 bases, there was a span of 18 bases. The CDR3 reads CATSARRGGFDEQYF. The CDR3 coding sequence is TGTGCCACCAGTGCCCGACGCGGAGGGTTCGACGAGCAGTACTTC.

This chain joins TRBV7-2 and TRBJ2-1, with TRBD2 matching 15 bases. Losses at the gene ends were 5 bases for V and 9 bases for J; bases not matched to a gene: 5. Germline-derived CDR1 and CDR2 are SGHTA and FQGNSA. This CDR3 region has 15 residues. The CDR3 bases are TGTGCCAGCAGCACCCGGGGACTAGCGGGGGGTGAGCAGTTCTTC. It specifies CASSTRGLAGGEQFF.